A selection of T cell receptor beta chains follows, all from one sample in a study of T cell changes during pregnancy in multiple sclerosis. Assay used: immunoSEQ multiplex PCR; TCRdb lists only in-frame clones, some missing. Of around 88,000 clones listed, roughly 92% are singletons. This specimen consisted of peripheral blood, obtained in the first trimester of pregnancy. All receptors derive from a female donor with multiple sclerosis, enrolled in a pregnancy study. CDR3s include the opening cysteine and the closing phenylalanine or tryptophan. Each record gives: V gene, CDR3 protein.

TRBV27 CASSFQRDYNEQFF
TRBV30 CAWIGTDHYNEQFF
TRBV18 CASSSRTDNEQFF
TRBV7-3 CASSLGRANTEAFF
TRBV27 CASTDLAGGYNEQFF
TRBV14 CASSRGTAHNYGYTF
TRBV6-6 CASLAGDWNEQFF
TRBV30 CAWSARGNGYTF
TRBV15 CATSRDLVTGYLNTEAFF
TRBV7-3 CASSLSLAGTDTQYF
TRBV12-5 CASGFNTGAHYGYTF
TRBV18 CASSPDIGGTGELFF
TRBV11-3 CASSLQGTFRSSGNTIYF
TRBV6-6 CASSYLQRDNSPLHF
TRBV30 CAWSRQGLNYGYTF
TRBV6-1 CASLQANLYGYTF
TRBV11-3 CASSLGAESGEQFF
TRBV4-1 CASSQDGQRAFF
TRBV9 CASSDGINIQYF
TRBV27 CASSEPGGSYNEQFF
TRBV19 CASSTFLPGTGVYEQYF
TRBV10-3 CAISESTQGGGTEAFF